The 3 T cell receptor beta chains presented below share a single source sample, sequenced in a study of blood T cell repertoires in COVID-19. The data were produced by immunoSEQ multiplex PCR, yet TCRdb's version contains in-frame clones alone and is incomplete. The data contain 360,000 or so clones, roughly 90% of them seen just once; the ten biggest clones take up approximately 1%. Sequencing input: PBMCs or T cells enriched from blood (not recorded which). The source is a woman younger than 45 who had been exposed to COVID-19.

The genes are TRBV5-1 and TRBJ2-1, with D tentatively TRBD2 (6 bases). There are 17 residues in the CDR3. Between the trimmed V and J ends, which lost 0 bases and 1 base, there was a span of 14 bases. From germline, CDR1 is SGHRS and CDR2 YFSETQ. CDR3 residues: CASSLAYGGTSYNEQFF. The DNA for the CDR3 is TGCGCCAGCAGCTTGGCTTATGGCGGGACTTCCTACAATGAGCAGTTCTTC.

This chain connects TRBV2 to TRBJ2-7; D may be TRBD2 (6 bases). The CDR3 is 14 amino acids. V shed 3 bases and J shed 3 bases, with 12 bases lying between them. Germline CDR1 is SNHLY and CDR2 is FYNNEI. CDR3 sequence reads: CASSEGGISYEQYF. Written as DNA, the CDR3 is TGTGCCAGCAGTGAGGGAGGTATCAGCTACGAGCAGTACTTC.

The table lists this clone with a count of one. In DNA form, the CDR3 reads TGTGCCAGCAGGAGGGGGGGCGCGGTGGGCACTGAAGCTTTCTTT. Its protein is CASRRGGAVGTEAFF. This chain joins TRBV6-5 and TRBJ1-1; D is perhaps TRBD1 (6 bases). The CDR3 runs 15 residues. Trimming cost V 6 bases and J 4 bases, with 18 bases left between them. From germline, CDR1 is MNHEY and CDR2 SVGAGI.